This TCR beta chain was captured by sequencing in a study of T cell responses to AZD1222 COVID-19 vaccine. Notes on this clone: Its antigen remains unknown.

Some clones are missing from TCRdb's copy, which holds only in-frame ones; the method was immunoSEQ multiplex PCR. This sample has 100,000 to 150,000 clones, with roughly 87% found just once. Study observations and caveats: Seropositive at baseline were only a handful of AZD1222 recipients. Nearly half of unique spike-specific TCRs reportedly avoided B.1.351 and B.1.1.7 mutated regions.

This CDR3 has 13 residues. CDR1 is SGHTA, CDR2 FQGNSA, per germline. Trimming removed 5 bases at V and 3 bases at J, with 8 bases between. This specimen consisted of peripheral blood, obtained on day 0 of AZD1222 vaccination. V gene TRBV7-2 combines with J gene TRBJ2-4; D is perhaps TRBD2 (6 bases). The TCR sequence derives from an adult in good health. Written as DNA, the CDR3 is TGTGCCAGCAGCGGGGGAGGCAAAAACATTCAGTACTTC. It codes for CASSGGGKNIQYF.